These T cell receptor beta chains were read from a single sample in a study of blood T cell repertoires in COVID-19. The data were produced by immunoSEQ multiplex PCR, yet TCRdb's version contains in-frame clones alone and is incomplete. Here the sample spans nearly 85,000 clones, around 80% being singletons. The sample comprised peripheral blood. These receptors were obtained from a woman aged 55-75 years with acute or convalescent COVID-19. Both conserved end residues are trimmed from each CDR3.

V gene	J gene	CDR3 protein
TRBV5-1	TRBJ2-1	ASFAEDNEQF
TRBV7-2	TRBJ2-3	ASSLEAGGPDTQY
TRBV6-2/TRBV6-3	TRBJ1-2	ASSPHNSGGYT
TRBV5-1	TRBJ2-5	ASSRGGTGQETQY
TRBV18	TRBJ1-6	ASSPPEGANSPLH
TRBV19	TRBJ2-1	ASSMPGLAGGRGMNEQF
TRBV19	TRBJ1-4	ASSRDGGTNEKLF
TRBV5-8	TRBJ1-6	ASSLGRGSNSPLH
TRBV28	TRBJ2-2	ASKRGDTPNTGELF
TRBV7-9	TRBJ2-1	ASSPRTRHNEQF
TRBV7-2	TRBJ2-6	ASSFDRGAGANVLT
TRBV19	TRBJ1-4	ASSISPQWRTNEKLF
TRBV5-1	TRBJ1-4	ASSLAAVSRNEKLF
TRBV29-1	TRBJ1-1	SAGGTANTEAF
TRBV5-1	TRBJ1-3	ASSIGTASSGNTIY
TRBV27	TRBJ1-1	ASSGTPIQTEAF
TRBV14	TRBJ2-3	ASSHLTSTDTQY
TRBV6-1	TRBJ1-2	ASREVGQGYGYT
TRBV6-5	TRBJ1-1	ASSPRTGQTEAF
TRBV10-1	TRBJ1-3	ASSDRAGNTIY
TRBV5-1	TRBJ2-5	ASSLGGTQY
TRBV3-1/TRBV3-2	TRBJ2-7	ASSPNRVVYEQY
TRBV29-1	TRBJ2-7	SVDWAGDSSYEQY
TRBV4-3	TRBJ2-7	ASSQRLAGGDEQY
TRBV5-1	TRBJ2-3	ASSLTSDTQY
TRBV10-3	TRBJ1-1	AISGTFTGANTEAF
TRBV7-8	TRBJ1-1	ASSLPGQGSEAF
TRBV5-1	TRBJ2-1	ASSLAGTFKWAGFRDEQF
TRBV3-1/TRBV3-2	TRBJ1-2	ASSPDPGRGRRGYT
TRBV11-2	TRBJ1-5	ASSLTRGINQPQH
TRBV6-5	TRBJ1-2	ASSYGRVDGYT
TRBV11-3	TRBJ2-1	ASSFGLDNEQF
TRBV13	TRBJ2-1	ASSFPSGGNEQF
TRBV5-1	TRBJ2-2	ATSGTSGTGELF
TRBV6-5	TRBJ2-5	ASSPGGSQETQY
TRBV4-2	TRBJ2-3	ASSPGTSGGADTQY
TRBV7-9	TRBJ1-3	ASSLAGDSGNTIY
TRBV2	TRBJ2-1	ASSEYSSYNEQF
TRBV3-1/TRBV3-2	TRBJ1-6	ASSPAGDNSPLH
TRBV6-4	TRBJ1-2	ASSDFLDSHNYGYT
TRBV6-5	TRBJ2-7	ASRTGLRSYEQY
TRBV9	TRBJ1-6	ASRVHQGLNSPLH
TRBV7-2	TRBJ2-4	ASTRGGGANIQY
TRBV7-2	TRBJ1-2	ASSSQGQGYGYT
TRBV24-1	TRBJ2-7	ATSEHGTAHEQY
TRBV7-2	TRBJ2-3	ASSLDRTDTQY
TRBV20-1	TRBJ1-5	SASTTPSNQPQH
TRBV7-8	TRBJ2-1	ASSSTTGVYNEQF
TRBV29-1	TRBJ1-1	SVETGGFTEAF
TRBV24-1	TRBJ2-2	ATSDPGTGFAGELF
TRBV5-4	TRBJ2-5	ASSFPQGGQETQY
TRBV6-2/TRBV6-3	TRBJ2-7	ASSFTSGTGAYEQY
TRBV5-1	TRBJ2-7	ASSSSGTGLYEQY